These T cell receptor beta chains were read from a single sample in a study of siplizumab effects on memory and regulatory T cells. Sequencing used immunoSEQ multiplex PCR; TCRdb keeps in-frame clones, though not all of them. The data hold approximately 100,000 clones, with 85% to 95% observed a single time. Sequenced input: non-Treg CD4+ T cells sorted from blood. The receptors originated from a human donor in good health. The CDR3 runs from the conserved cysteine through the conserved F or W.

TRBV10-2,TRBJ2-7,CASRPLTGATYEQYF
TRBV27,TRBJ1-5,CASSSMEGNQPQHF
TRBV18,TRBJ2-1,CASSTSGHNEQFF
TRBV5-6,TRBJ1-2,CASSSWEPGQGRGYTF
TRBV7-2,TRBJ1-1,CASSLGRLNTEAFF
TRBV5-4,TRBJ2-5,CASSWTSGETQYF
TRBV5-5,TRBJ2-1,CASSLTRQGIGEQFF
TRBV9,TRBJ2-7,CASSVGGQSPFYEQYF
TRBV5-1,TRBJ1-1,CASSRGDVTEAFF
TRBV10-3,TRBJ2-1,CAISSAGGYNEQFF
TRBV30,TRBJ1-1,CAWTLGTRGTEAFF
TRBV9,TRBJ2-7,CASSPGQGSVEQYF
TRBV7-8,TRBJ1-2,CASSTRDRGLHYGYTF
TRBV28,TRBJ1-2,CASRGQGQGYTF
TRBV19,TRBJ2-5,CASRAGGETQYF
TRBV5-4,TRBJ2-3,CASSPGSITDTQYF
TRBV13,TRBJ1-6,CASSLGGYGSPLHF
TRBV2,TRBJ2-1,CASRWTGNGNEQFF
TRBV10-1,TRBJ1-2,CASSEERRDYGYTF
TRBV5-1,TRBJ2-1,CASSITGLARGSGDNEQFF
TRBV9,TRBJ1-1,CASSVDPPGQMNTEAFF
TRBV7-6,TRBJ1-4,CASSLGQGEKLFF
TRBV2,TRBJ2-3,CASSADTDTQYF
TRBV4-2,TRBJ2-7,CASSQVPSTGNEQYF
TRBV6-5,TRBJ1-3,CASGTDGNTIYF
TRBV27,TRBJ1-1,CASSYKHPGSTEAFF
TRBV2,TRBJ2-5,CASSESLAGGKETQYF
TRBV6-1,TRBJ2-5,CASSSTGVETQYF
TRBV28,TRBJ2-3,CASSALGAFGTDTQYF
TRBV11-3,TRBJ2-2,CASSRTGLGPNTGELFF
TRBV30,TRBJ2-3,CAWSVGGGTDTQYF
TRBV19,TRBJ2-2,CASTGGTGELFF
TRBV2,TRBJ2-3,CASSESYSTDTQYF
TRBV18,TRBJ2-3,CASSPGPSGTDTQYF
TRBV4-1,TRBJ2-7,CASSQEYQNSRQYF
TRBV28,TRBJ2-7,CASVAGTGTSYEQYF
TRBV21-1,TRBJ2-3,CASTKEELVADTQYF
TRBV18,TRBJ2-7,CASSPGQGAPYEQYF
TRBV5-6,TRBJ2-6,CASSLSVFSGANVLTF
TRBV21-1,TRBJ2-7,CASSKHQGSRQYF
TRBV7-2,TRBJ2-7,CASSRRHEQYF
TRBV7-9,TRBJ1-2,CASSLDNPGLVGGYTF
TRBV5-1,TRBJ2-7,CASSLGDSIYEQYF
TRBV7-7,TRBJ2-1,CASSFLGNNEQFF
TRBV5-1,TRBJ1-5,CASSLDFENQPQHF
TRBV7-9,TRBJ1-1,CASSFFVAEAFF
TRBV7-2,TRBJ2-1,CASSQDAGPFF
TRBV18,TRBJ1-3,CASTHQGGLNGNTIYF
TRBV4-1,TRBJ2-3,CASSQPSGVADTQYF